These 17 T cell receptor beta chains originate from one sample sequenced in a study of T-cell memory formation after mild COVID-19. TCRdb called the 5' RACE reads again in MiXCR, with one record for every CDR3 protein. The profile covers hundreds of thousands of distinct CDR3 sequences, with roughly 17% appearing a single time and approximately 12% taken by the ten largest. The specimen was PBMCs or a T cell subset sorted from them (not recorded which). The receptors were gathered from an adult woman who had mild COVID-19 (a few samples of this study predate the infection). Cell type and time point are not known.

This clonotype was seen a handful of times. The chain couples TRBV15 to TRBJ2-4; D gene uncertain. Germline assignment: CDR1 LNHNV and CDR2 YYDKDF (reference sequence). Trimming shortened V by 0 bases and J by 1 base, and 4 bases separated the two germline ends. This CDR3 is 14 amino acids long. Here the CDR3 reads CATSRDRAKNIQYF. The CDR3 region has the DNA TGTGCCACCAGCAGAGACCGGGCCAAAAACATTCAGTACTTC.

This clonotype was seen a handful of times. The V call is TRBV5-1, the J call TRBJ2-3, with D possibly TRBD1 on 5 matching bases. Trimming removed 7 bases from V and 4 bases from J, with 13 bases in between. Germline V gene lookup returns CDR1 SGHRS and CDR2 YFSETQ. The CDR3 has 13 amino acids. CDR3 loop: CASGAGVADTQYF. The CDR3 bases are TGCGCCAGCGGGGCAGGAGTTGCAGATACGCAGTATTTT.

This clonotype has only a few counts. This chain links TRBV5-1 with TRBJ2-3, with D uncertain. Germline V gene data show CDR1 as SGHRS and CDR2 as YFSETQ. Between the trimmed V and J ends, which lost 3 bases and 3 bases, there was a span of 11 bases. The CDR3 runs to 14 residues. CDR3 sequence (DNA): TGCGCCAGCAGCTGGAAGGACGGGACAGATACGCAGTATTTT. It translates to CASSWKDGTDTQYF.

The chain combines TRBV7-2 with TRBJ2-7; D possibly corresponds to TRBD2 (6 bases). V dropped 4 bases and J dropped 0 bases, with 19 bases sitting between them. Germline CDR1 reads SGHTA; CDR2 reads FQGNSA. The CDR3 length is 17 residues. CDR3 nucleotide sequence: TGTGCCAGCAGCTCCGGGCGGGGCGGATTAAGCTCCTACGAGCAGTACTTC. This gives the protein CASSSGRGGLSSYEQYF.

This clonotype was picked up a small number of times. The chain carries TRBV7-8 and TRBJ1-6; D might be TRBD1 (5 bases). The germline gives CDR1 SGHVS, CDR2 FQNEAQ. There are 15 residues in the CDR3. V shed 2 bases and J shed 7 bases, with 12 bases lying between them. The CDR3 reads CASSLRQGENSPLHF. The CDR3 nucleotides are TGTGCCAGCAGCTTAAGGCAGGGCGAAAATTCACCCCTCCACTTT. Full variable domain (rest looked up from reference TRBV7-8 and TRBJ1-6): GAGVSQSPRYKVAKRGQDVALRCDPISGHVSLFWYQQALGQGPEFLTYFQNEAQLDKSGLPSDRFFAERPEGSVSTLKIQRTQQEDSAVYLCASSLRQGENSPLHFGNGTRLTVT.

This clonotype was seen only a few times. For the CDR3, the DNA is TGTGCCAGCAGCCAATCGGAAGGAGGGGGCAACCCTTTCTCTGGGGCCAACGTCCTGACTTTC. Its protein is CASSQSEGGGNPFSGANVLTF. The chain employs TRBV3-1 and TRBJ2-6; TRBD1 is a possible D gene (7 bases). This CDR3 spans 21 amino acids. Trimming shortened V by 2 bases and J by 0 bases, and 23 bases separated the two germline ends. CDR1 and CDR2 (germline): LGHDT, YNNKEL (reference sequence).

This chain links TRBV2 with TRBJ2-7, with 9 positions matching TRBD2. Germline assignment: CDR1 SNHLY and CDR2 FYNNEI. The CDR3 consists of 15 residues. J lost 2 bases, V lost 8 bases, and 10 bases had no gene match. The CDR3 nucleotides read TGTGCCAGCGGCCCCCCGGGACTAGCCGCCTACGAGCAGTACTTC. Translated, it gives CASGPPGLAAYEQYF.

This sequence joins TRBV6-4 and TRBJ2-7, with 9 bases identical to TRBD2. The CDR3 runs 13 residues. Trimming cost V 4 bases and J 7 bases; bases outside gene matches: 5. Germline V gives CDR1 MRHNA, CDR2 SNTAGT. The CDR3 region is CASSASGNGEQYF. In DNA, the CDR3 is TGTGCCAGCAGTGCTAGCGGGAATGGAGAGCAGTACTTC.

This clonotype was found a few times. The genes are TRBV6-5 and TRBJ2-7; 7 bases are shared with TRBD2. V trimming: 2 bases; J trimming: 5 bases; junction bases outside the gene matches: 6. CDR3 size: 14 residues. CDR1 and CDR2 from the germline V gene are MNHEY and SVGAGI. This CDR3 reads CASSYAVSGDEQYF. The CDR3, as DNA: TGTGCCAGCAGTTACGCAGTGAGCGGGGACGAGCAGTACTTC.

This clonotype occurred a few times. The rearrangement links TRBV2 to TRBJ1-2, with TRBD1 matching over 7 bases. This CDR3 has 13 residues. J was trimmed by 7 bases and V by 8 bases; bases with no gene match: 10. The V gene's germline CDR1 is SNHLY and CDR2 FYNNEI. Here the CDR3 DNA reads TGTGCCAGCCGCGGGACAGAAAATGGTGGCTACACCTTC. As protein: CASRGTENGGYTF.

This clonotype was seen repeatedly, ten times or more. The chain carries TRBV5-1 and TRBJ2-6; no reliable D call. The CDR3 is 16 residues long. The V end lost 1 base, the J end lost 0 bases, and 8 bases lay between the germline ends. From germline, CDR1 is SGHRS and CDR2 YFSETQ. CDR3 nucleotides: TGCGCCAGCAGCTTGTTTACGGACTCTGGGGCCAACGTCCTGACTTTC. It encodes CASSLFTDSGANVLTF.

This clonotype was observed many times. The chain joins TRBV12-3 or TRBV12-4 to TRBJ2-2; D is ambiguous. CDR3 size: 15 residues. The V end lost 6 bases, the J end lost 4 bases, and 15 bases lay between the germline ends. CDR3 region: CASRDRPVGTGELFF. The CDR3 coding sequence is TGTGCCAGCAGGGACCGACCGGTGGGCACCGGGGAGCTGTTTTTT.

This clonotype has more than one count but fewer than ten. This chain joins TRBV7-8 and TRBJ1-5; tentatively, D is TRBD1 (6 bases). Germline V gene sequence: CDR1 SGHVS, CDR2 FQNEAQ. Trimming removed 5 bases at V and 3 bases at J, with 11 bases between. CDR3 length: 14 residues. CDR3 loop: CASSRQVYNQPQHF. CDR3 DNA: TGTGCCAGCAGCCGACAGGTGTACAATCAGCCCCAGCATTTT.

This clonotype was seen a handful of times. The CDR3 DNA is TGTGCCAGCAGGAACCCGGGACAGGGCTACGAGCAGTACTTC. Residues: CASRNPGQGYEQYF. J is TRBJ2-7 and V is TRBV12-3 or TRBV12-4; the match to TRBD1 covers 9 bases. The CDR3 is made up of 14 amino acids. V was pared by 6 bases and J by 3 bases, with 6 bases of the junction left unmatched.

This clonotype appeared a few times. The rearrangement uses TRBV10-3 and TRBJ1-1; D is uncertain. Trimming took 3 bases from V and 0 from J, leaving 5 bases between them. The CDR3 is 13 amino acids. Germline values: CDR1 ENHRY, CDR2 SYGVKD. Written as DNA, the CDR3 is TGTGCCATCAGTGAAGCAGTGAACACTGAAGCTTTCTTT. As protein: CAISEAVNTEAFF.

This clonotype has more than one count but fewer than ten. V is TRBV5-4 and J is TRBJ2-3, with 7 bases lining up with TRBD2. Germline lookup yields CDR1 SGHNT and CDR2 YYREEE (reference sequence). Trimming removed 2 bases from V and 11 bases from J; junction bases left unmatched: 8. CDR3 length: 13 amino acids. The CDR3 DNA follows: TGTGCCAGCAGCTTTGAGATCGGACTAGAGCAGTATTTT. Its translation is CASSFEIGLEQYF.

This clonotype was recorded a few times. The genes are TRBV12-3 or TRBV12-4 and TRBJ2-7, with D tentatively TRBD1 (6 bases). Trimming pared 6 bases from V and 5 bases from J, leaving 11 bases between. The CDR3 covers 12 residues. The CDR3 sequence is CASRPDSNEQYF. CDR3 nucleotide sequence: TGTGCCAGCAGGCCGGACAGCAACGAGCAGTACTTC.